Each of the 19 T cell receptor beta chains below was sequenced from the same sample in a study of T cell repertoires in cytomegalovirus infection. What these receptors recognize is not known. TCRdb analysed the reads with MiXCR anew, one entry per CDR3 protein. The repertoire has roughly 700,000 distinct CDR3 sequences, roughly a third of them found once; the top ten carry 15% to 20%. The sample consisted of cultured PBMCs, taken from culture after CMV antigen stimulation. These receptors all stem from a human donor in good health (CMV status not recorded). Some clones in this sample may be carry-over from other donors' samples.

The chain joins TRBV7-9 to TRBJ2-1; 7 nucleotides match TRBD2. J lost 7 bases, V lost 8 bases, and 5 bases had no gene match. Germline CDR1 reads SEHNR; CDR2 reads FQNEAQ (reference sequence). The CDR3 runs to 12 residues. The CDR3 bases are TGTGCCAGCGGATCCGGGGGGAATGAGCAGTTCTTC. Residues: CASGSGGNEQFF. The whole variable domain, remainder taken from reference TRBV7-9 and TRBJ2-1, is DTGVSQNPRHKITKRGQNVTFRCDPISEHNRLYWYRQTLGQGPEFLTYFQNEAQLEKSRLLSDRFSAERPKGSFSTLEIQRTEQGDSAMYLCASGSGGNEQFFGPGTRLTVL.

In its sample, this clonotype was seen many times. The V and J genes are TRBV7-6 and TRBJ1-5, with unresolved D. Germline values: CDR1 SGHVS, CDR2 FNYEAQ. The CDR3 consists of 18 residues. V lost 2 bases and J lost 0, with 17 bases in between. The CDR3 region has the DNA TGTGCCAGCAGCTTATATGAGCCGGATGAATATAGCAATCAGCCCCAGCATTTT. This encodes CASSLYEPDEYSNQPQHF.

This chain links TRBV12-5 with TRBJ2-1, with TRBD2 identical over 14 bases. Germline CDR1 LGHNT, CDR2 FRNRAP. The CDR3 is 16 residues long. The ends lost 7 bases at V and 6 bases at J; junction bases unmatched: 8. CDR3 residues: CASAIRLAGGPNEQFF. The DNA for the CDR3 is TGTGCTAGTGCCATCCGACTAGCGGGAGGGCCCAATGAGCAGTTCTTC. Combining the CDR3 with reference TRBV12-5 and TRBJ2-1 gives the whole variable domain DARVTQTPRHKVTEMGQEVTMRCQPILGHNTVFWYRQTMMQGLELLAYFRNRAPLDDSGMPKDRFSAEMPDATLATLKIQPSEPRDSAVYFCASAIRLAGGPNEQFFGPGTRLTVL.

This chain joins TRBV2 and TRBJ2-2, with TRBD2 as a possible D gene (7 bases). Germline V gene lookup returns CDR1 SNHLY and CDR2 FYNNEI. This CDR3 is built from 14 residues. V lost 4 bases, J lost 6 bases, and 12 bases lay in between. CDR3 amino acids: CASSGEGVSGELFF. CDR3 bases: TGTGCCAGCAGTGGGGAGGGGGTATCCGGGGAGCTGTTTTTT.

The chain uses TRBV10-3 and TRBJ2-3, with D unclear. Deletions cut 8 bases from V and 0 bases from J, with 21 bases between. The CDR3 loop spans 17 amino acids. Germline CDR1 and CDR2: ENHRY and SYGVKD. In DNA, the CDR3 is TGTGCCATCGCCGCCCCTTTAGGGCTATCGAGCACAGATACGCAGTATTTT. Its translation: CAIAAPLGLSSTDTQYF.

The chain has TRBV20-1 and TRBJ1-5; 10 nucleotides agree with TRBD1. Per germline, CDR1 DFQATT and CDR2 SNEGSKA (reference sequence). V shed 3 bases, J shed 5 bases, and the junction held 4 bases outside the gene matches. The CDR3 is 14 residues long. CDR3 DNA sequence: TGCAGTGCTAGGACAGGGGGCGTCGATCAGCCCCAGCATTTT. This translates into CSARTGGVDQPQHF.

CDR3 residues: CASSLRFTGLTGETQYF. The CDR3 DNA sequence: TGTGCCAGCAGCCTACGATTTACAGGGCTAACAGGCGAGACCCAGTACTTC. The chain couples TRBV7-8 to TRBJ2-5; D perhaps matches TRBD1 (6 bases). The V gene's germline CDR1 is SGHVS and CDR2 FQNEAQ. The V gene lost 5 bases and the J gene lost 5 bases, with 24 bases spanning the gap. This CDR3 has 17 residues.

The sample holds a few counts of this clonotype. The rearrangement uses TRBV6-2 or TRBV6-3 and TRBJ1-1; D call uncertain. Trimming cost V 7 bases and J 4 bases, with 10 bases left between them. The CDR3 extends over 12 amino acids. CDR1 and CDR2 from the germline V gene are MNHEY and SVGEGT. CDR3 in amino acids: CASTRYGTEAFF. Here the CDR3 DNA reads TGTGCCAGCACTCGGTACGGCACTGAAGCTTTCTTT.

This sequence joins TRBV7-2 and TRBJ2-7; a possible D gene is TRBD1 (6 bases). Per the germline V gene, CDR1 is SGHTA and CDR2 is FQGNSA. Deletions cut 2 bases from V and 7 bases from J, with 24 bases between. The CDR3 is made up of 17 amino acids. This CDR3 is CASSLNMVSTGPGEQYF. The CDR3 nucleotides are TGTGCCAGCAGCTTAAATATGGTTTCCACAGGGCCAGGGGAGCAGTACTTC.

The chain employs TRBV2 and TRBJ1-5; tentatively, D is TRBD1 (6 bases). The CDR3 is 15 amino acids. Trimming took off 8 bases at V and 4 bases at J, with 18 bases between the two ends. The germline gives CDR1 SNHLY, CDR2 FYNNEI. CDR3: CASRLGAYENQPQHF. CDR3 DNA sequence: TGTGCCAGCCGACTGGGGGCATACGAAAATCAGCCCCAGCATTTT.

This clonotype was detected only a few times. The V gene is TRBV6-2 or TRBV6-3, the J gene TRBJ2-2, with D tentatively TRBD1 (6 bases). The CDR3 runs to 12 residues. Trimming shortened V by 6 bases and J by 8 bases, and 10 bases separated the two germline ends. In germline, CDR1 is MNHEY, CDR2 SVGEGT. The CDR3 sequence is CASRDSLGELFF. DNA for the CDR3: TGTGCCAGCAGGGACAGTTTGGGGGAGCTGTTTTTT.

The gene calls are TRBV19 and TRBJ2-2; TRBD2 aligns across 9 bases. V lost 6 bases, J lost 6 bases, and 8 bases stayed unmatched. Germline CDR1 LNHDA, CDR2 SQIVND (reference sequence). This CDR3 is built from 15 residues. Written as DNA, the CDR3 is TGTGCCAGTAGCACCGGGACTAGCAGCTCCGGGGAGCTGTTTTTT. Translated: CASSTGTSSSGELFF. Filled out from reference TRBV19 and TRBJ2-2, the complete variable domain reads DGGITQSPKYLFRKEGQNVTLSCEQNLNHDAMYWYRQDPGQGLRLIYYSQIVNDFQKGDIAEGYSVSREKKESFPLTVTSAQKNPTAFYLCASSTGTSSSGELFFGEGSRLTVL.

This rearrangement joins TRBV6-5 to TRBJ1-2, with D unresolved. Trimming removed 7 bases from V and 0 bases from J, with 18 bases in between. Germline CDR1 is MNHEY and CDR2 is SVGAGI. The CDR3 has 16 amino acids. The DNA of the CDR3 is TGTGCCAGCACCCCAGCCCACTCCGGCCCTAACTATGGCTACACCTTC. Translating gives CASTPAHSGPNYGYTF.

V gene TRBV27 combines with J gene TRBJ2-3, with 12 nucleotides matching TRBD2. This CDR3 has 18 residues. V trimming: 3 bases; J trimming: 8 bases; junction bases outside the gene matches: 15. Germline V gives CDR1 MNHEY, CDR2 SMNVEV (reference sequence). CDR3 bases: TGTGCCAGCAGTTTGGATCTGAGGACTAGCGGGGAGAGGGGTACGCAGTATTTT. It yields the protein CASSLDLRTSGERGTQYF.

This clonotype has just a few counts. This sequence joins TRBV7-6 and TRBJ1-1; 9 bases are a match to TRBD1. This CDR3 spans 11 amino acids. Germline CDR1 SGHVS, CDR2 FNYEAQ. Trimming removed 5 bases from V and 11 bases from J; junction bases left unmatched: 3. The CDR3 spells CASSVGTGAFF. As DNA, the CDR3 is TGTGCCAGCAGCGTCGGGACAGGGGCTTTCTTT.

V usage is TRBV20-1 and J usage is TRBJ1-5; D gene uncertain. The length of the CDR3 is 14 residues. The germline gives CDR1 DFQATT, CDR2 SNEGSKA (reference sequence). Trimming cost V 3 bases and J 8 bases, with 17 bases left between them. CDR3 DNA sequence: TGCAGTGCTAGGGGCCACCAATCCCGGGAGCCCCAGCATTTT. It specifies CSARGHQSREPQHF.

The gene calls are TRBV6-1 and TRBJ1-2; D is perhaps TRBD1 (6 bases). The CDR3 has 15 residues. Germline CDR1 MNHNS, CDR2 SASEGT. V lost 2 bases and J lost 4, with 14 bases in between. As DNA, the CDR3 is TGTGCCAGCAGTGAACGAACAGGGCTTGGCTATGGCTACACCTTC. Amino acids: CASSERTGLGYGYTF.

The chain employs TRBV27 and TRBJ2-3; D perhaps matches TRBD1 (8 bases). V was cut by 3 bases and J by 6 bases, with 16 bases left in between. The CDR3 loop spans 15 amino acids. Per germline, CDR1 MNHEY and CDR2 SMNVEV (reference sequence). CDR3 sequence reads: CASSFTGGASDTQYF. CDR3 in DNA: TGTGCCAGCAGTTTTACAGGGGGGGCATCGGATACGCAGTATTTT.

This chain uses TRBV7-2 with TRBJ2-1; a possible D gene is TRBD2 (6 bases). The CDR3 covers 14 residues. Between the trimmed V and J ends, which lost 2 bases and 6 bases, there was a span of 11 bases. Germline-derived CDR1 and CDR2 are SGHTA and FQGNSA. The CDR3 bases are TGTGCCAGCAGCTTACAGCGGACTACCAATGAGCAGTTCTTC. It translates to CASSLQRTTNEQFF. Together with reference TRBV7-2 and TRBJ2-1, the CDR3 gives the full variable domain: GAGVSQSPSNKVTEKGKDVELRCDPISGHTALYWYRQSLGQGLEFLIYFQGNSAPDKSGLPSDRFSAERTGGSVSTLTIQRTQQEDSAVYLCASSLQRTTNEQFFGPGTRLTVL.